Included here is one T cell receptor (beta chain) sequence, with context. Antigen specificity is unknown. A much bigger clone sits one base away, suggesting this may be a read error. The data were obtained in a study of shared clonotypes between healthy human individuals. General study points: Among donors, sharing of clonotypes was expected to be affected by sequencing depth.

Sequencing used immunoSEQ multiplex PCR; TCRdb keeps in-frame clones, though not all of them. The table records 1 million to 1.2 million clones, about 72% of them present only once. V gave up 4 bases and J gave up 0 bases; unmatched junction bases: 2. This CDR3 has 15 residues. Germline CDR1 is SGHDT and CDR2 is YYEEEE. Sample: memory CD4+ T cells from PBMCs. The sample's subset: CD45RA-negative fraction. This clonotype was sampled from a man aged 18 to 30 in good health. Some clones in this sample may be carry-over from other donors' samples. The chain joins TRBV5-6 to TRBJ2-7; 12 bases line up with TRBD2. The CDR3 spells CASSRTSGNSYEQYF. The CDR3 coding sequence is TGTGCCAGCAGCCGGACTAGCGGGAACTCCTACGAGCAGTACTTC.